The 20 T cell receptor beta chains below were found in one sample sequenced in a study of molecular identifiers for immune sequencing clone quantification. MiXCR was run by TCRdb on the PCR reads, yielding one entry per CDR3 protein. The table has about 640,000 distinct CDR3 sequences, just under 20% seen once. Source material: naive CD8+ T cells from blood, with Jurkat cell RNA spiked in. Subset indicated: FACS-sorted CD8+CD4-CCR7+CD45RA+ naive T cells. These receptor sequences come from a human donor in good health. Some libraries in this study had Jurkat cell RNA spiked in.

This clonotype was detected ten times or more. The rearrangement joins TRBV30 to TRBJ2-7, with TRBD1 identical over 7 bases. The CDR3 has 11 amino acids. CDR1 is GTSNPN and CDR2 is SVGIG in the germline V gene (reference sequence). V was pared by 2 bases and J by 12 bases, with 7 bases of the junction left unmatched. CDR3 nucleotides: TGTGCCTGGAGTCCTCAGACAGGGCTGTACTTC. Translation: CAWSPQTGLYF.

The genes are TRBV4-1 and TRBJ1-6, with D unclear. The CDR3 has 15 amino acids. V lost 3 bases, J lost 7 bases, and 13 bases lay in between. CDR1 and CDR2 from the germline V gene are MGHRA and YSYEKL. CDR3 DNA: TGCGCCAGCAGCCAGTTGCGGGAGTTCAATTCACCCCTCCACTTT. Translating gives CASSQLREFNSPLHF.

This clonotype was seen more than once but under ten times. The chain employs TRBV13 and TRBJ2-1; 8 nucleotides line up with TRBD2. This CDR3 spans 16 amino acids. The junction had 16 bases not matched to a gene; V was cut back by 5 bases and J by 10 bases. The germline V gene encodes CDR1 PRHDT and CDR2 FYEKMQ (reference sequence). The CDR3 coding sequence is TGTGCCAGCAGCCCAGAAGGCCTAGCGGGTTACTTCGAGCAGTTCTTC. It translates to CASSPEGLAGYFEQFF.

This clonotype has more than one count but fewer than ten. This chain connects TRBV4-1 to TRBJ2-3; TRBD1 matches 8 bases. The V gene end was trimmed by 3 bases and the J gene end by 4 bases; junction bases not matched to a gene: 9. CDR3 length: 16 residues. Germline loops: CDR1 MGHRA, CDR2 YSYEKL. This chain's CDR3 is CASSQGDRRIPDTQYF. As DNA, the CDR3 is TGCGCCAGCAGCCAGGGGGACAGGAGGATCCCAGATACGCAGTATTTT.

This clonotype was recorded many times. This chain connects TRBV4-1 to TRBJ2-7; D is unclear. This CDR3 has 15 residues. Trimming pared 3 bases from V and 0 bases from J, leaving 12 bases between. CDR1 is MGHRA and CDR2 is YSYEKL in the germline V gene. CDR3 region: CASSQRPGHSYEQYF. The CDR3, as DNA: TGCGCCAGCAGCCAGCGCCCGGGCCACTCCTACGAGCAGTACTTC.

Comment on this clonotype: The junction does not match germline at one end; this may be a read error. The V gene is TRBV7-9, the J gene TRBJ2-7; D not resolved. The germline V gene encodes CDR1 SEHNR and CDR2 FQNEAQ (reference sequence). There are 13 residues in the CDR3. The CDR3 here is CASSALQSYEQRF. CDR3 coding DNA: TGTGCCAGCAGCGCTCTTCAGAGCTACGAGCAGCGCTTC.

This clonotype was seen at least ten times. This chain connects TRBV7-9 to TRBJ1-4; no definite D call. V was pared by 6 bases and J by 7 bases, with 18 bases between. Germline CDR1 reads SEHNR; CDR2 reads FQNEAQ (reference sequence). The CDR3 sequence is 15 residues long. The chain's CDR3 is CASRPSSSGIEKLFF. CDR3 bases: TGTGCCAGCAGACCCTCTTCATCGGGGATTGAAAAACTGTTTTTT.

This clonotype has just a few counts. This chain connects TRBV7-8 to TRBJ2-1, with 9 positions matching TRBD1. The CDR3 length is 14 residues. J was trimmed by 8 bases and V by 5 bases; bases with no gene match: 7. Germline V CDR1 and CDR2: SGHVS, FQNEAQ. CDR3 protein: CASSRNRGPDEQFF. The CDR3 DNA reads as TGTGCCAGCAGCCGTAACAGGGGGCCGGATGAGCAGTTCTTC.

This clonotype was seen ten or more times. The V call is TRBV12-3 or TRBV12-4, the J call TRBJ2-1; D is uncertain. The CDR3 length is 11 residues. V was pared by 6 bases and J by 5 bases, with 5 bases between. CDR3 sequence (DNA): TGTGCCAGCAGCCTTGACAATGAGCAGTTCTTC. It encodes CASSLDNEQFF.

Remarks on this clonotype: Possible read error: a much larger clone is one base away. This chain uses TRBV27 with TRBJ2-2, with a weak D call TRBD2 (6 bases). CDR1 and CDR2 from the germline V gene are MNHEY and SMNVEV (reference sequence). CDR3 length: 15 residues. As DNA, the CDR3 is TGTGCCAGCAGTTTAGATGGATGGAACACCGGGGGGCTGTTTTTT. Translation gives CASSLDGWNTGGLFF.

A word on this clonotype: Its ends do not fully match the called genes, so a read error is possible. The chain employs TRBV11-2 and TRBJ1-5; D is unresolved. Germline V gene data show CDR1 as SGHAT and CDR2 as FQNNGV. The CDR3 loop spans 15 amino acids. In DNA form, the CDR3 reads TGTGCCAGCGGCTTAGTGGTTGTTCATAATCAGCCCCGGCATTTT. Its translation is CASGLVVVHNQPRHF.

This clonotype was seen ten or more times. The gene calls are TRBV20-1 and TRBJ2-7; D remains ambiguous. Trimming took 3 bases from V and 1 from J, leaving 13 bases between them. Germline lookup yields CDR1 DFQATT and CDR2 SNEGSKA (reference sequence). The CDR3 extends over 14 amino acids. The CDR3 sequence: CSASEGPLSYEQYF. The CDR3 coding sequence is TGCAGTGCTAGTGAAGGACCCCTATCCTACGAGCAGTACTTC.

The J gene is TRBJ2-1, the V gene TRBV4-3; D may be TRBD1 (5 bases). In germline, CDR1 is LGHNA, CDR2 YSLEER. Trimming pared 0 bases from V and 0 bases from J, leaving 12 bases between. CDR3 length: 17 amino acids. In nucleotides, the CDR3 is TGCGCCAGCAGCCAAGATTCAGGGTCCAGCTCCTACAATGAGCAGTTCTTC. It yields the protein CASSQDSGSSSYNEQFF.

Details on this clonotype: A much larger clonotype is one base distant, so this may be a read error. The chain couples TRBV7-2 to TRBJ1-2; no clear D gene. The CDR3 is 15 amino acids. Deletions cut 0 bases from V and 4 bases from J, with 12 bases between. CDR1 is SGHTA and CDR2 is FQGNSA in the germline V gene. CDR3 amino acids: CASSLARREGYGYTF. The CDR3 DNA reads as TGTGCCAGCAGCTTAGCGCGGCGGGAGGGCTATGGCTACACCTTC.

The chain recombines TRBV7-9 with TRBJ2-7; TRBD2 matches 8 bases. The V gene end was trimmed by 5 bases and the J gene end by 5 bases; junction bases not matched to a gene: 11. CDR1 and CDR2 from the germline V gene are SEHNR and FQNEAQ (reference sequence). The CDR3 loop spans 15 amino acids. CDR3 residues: CASSPGLAVSHEQYF. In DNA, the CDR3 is TGTGCCAGCAGCCCAGGACTAGCTGTTTCCCACGAGCAGTACTTC. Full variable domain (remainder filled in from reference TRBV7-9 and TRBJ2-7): DTGVSQNPRHKITKRGQNVTFRCDPISEHNRLYWYRQTLGQGPEFLTYFQNEAQLEKSRLLSDRFSAERPKGSFSTLEIQRTEQGDSAMYLCASSPGLAVSHEQYFGPGTRLTVT.

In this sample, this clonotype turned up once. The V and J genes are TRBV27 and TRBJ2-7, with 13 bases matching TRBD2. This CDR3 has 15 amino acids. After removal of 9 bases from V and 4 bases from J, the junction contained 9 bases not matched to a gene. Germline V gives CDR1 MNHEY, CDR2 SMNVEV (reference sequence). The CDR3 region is CARSPGTSGVYEQYF. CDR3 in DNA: TGTGCCAGAAGTCCGGGGACTAGCGGGGTTTACGAGCAGTACTTC.

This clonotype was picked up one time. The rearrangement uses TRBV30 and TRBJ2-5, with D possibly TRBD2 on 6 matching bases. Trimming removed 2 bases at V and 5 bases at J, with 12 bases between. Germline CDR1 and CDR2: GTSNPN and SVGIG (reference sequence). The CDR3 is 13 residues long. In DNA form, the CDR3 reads TGTGCCTGGAGTCCGACTAGGTCGGAGACCCAGTACTTC. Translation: CAWSPTRSETQYF. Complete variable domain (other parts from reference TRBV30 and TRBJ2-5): SQTIHQWPATLVQPVGSPLSLECTVEGTSNPNLYWYRQAAGRGLQLLFYSVGIGQISSEVPQNLSASRPQDRQFILSSKKLLLSDSGFYLCAWSPTRSETQYFGPGTRLLVL.

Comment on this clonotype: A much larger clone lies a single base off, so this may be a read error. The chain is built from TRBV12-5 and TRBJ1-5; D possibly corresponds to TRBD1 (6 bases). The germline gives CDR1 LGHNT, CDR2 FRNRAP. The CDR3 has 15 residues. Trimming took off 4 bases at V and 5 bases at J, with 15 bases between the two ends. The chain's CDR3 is CASGSEGTSYQPQHF. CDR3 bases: TGTGCTAGTGGTTCGGAGGGGACATCTTATCAGCCCCAGCATTTT.

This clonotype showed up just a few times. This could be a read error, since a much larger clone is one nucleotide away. The CDR3 nucleotides are TGCAGTGCTAGAGTGGCAAGCCTCTACGAGCAGTACTTC. Protein product: CSARVASLYEQYF. The chain employs TRBV20-1 and TRBJ2-7; no reliable D call. The CDR3 is 13 residues long. Germline lookup yields CDR1 DFQATT and CDR2 SNEGSKA (reference sequence). Trimming took 1 base from V and 3 from J, leaving 10 bases between them.

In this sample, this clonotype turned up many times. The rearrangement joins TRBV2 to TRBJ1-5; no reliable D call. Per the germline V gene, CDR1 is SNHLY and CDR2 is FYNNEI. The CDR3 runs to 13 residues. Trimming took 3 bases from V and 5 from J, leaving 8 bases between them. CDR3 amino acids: CASSDNPDQPQHF. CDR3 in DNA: TGTGCCAGCAGTGATAATCCCGATCAGCCCCAGCATTTT.